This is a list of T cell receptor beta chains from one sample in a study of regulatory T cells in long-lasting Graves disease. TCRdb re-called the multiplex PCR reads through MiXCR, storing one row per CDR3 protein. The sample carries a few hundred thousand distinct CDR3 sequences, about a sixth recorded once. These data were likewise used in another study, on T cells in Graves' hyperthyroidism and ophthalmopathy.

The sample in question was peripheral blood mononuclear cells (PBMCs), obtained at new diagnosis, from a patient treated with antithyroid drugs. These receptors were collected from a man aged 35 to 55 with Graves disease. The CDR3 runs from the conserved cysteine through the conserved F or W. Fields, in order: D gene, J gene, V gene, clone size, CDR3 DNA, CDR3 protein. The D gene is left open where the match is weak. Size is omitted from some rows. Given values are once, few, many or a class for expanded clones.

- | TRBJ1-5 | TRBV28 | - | TGTGCCAGCAGTTACCGGGGCCGGGACAATCAGCCCCAGCATTTT | CASSYRGRDNQPQHF
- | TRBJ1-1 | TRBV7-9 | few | TGTGCCAGCAGCGTCAGGACAGATCTTGGTGAAGCTTTCTTT | CASSVRTDLGEAFF
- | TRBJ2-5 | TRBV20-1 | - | TGCAGTGCTTTGACAGCGTACCAAGAGACCCAGTACTTC | CSALTAYQETQYF
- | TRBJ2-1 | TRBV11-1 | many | TGTGCCAGCAGAGGTGACCTAGCGTCCAATGAGCAGTTCTTC | CASRGDLASNEQFF
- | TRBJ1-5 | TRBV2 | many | TGTGCCAGCAGTTTAGGACAGCCGAATCAGCCCCAGCATTTT | CASSLGQPNQPQHF
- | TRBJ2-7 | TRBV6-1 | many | TGTGCCAGCGGGAGTACCTACGAGCAGTACTTC | CASGSTYEQYF
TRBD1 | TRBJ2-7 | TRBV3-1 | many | TGTGCCAGCAGCCAATTGGACAGGGGCGAGCAGTACTTC | CASSQLDRGEQYF
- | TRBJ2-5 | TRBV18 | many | TGTGCCAGCTCACCTACCCCGGTTAGGGGGGAAGAGACCCAGTACTTC | CASSPTPVRGEETQYF
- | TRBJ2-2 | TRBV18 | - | TGTGCCAGCTCACTGCCTCCAGAAGACACCGGGGAGCTGTTTTTT | CASSLPPEDTGELFF
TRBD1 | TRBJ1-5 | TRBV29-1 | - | TGCAGCGTTGATCAGGGGGAGGGACAGCCCCAGCATTTT | CSVDQGEGQPQHF